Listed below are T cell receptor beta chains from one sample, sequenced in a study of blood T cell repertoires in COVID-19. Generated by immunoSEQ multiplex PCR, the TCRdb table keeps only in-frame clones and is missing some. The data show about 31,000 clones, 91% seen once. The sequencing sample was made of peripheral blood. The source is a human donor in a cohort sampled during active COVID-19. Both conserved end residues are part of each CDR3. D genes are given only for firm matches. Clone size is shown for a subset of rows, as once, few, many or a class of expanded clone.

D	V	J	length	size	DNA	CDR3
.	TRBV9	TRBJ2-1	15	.	TGTGCCAGCAACAGACTACTCAGCTCCTACAATGAGCAGTTCTTC	CASNRLLSSYNEQFF
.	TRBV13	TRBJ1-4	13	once	TGTGCCAGCAGCTTAGACAGGAATGAAAAACTGTTTTTT	CASSLDRNEKLFF
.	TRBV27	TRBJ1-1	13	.	TGTGCCAGCAGTTTAGGAAGGGGGATGCGTGGAGTCTTT	CASSLGRGMRGVF
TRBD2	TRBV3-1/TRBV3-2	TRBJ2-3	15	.	TGTGCCAGCAGTCCCACTAGCGGGAGCACAGATACGCAGTATTTT	CASSPTSGSTDTQYF
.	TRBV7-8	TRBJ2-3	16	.	TGTGCCAGCAGCCGGGGGGCAGGGATAATAGCAGATACGCAGTATTTT	CASSRGAGIIADTQYF
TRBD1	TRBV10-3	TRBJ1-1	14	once	TGTGCCATCAGCATGACGACAGGGGCCACTGAAGCTTTCTTT	CAISMTTGATEAFF
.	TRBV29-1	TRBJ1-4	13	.	TGCAGCGTTGAAGATCTAGAGCGGGCCCCGCGGTTTTTT	CSVEDLERAPRFF
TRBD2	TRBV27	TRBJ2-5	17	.	TGTGCCAGCAGGGGACTAGCGGGAGCTGTAGACACGGGGACCCAGTACTTC	CASRGLAGAVDTGTQYF
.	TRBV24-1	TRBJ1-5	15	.	TGTGCCACCAGTGTCGACGGGAATAGCAATCAGCCCCAGCATTTT	CATSVDGNSNQPQHF
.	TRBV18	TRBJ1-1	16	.	TGTGCCAGCTCACCACTAGAGACCGGGACTCGCACTGAAGCTTTCTTT	CASSPLETGTRTEAFF
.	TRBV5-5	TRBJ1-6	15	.	TGTGCCAGCAGCTTGGGGGCCGGAGGGAATTCACCCCTCCACTTT	CASSLGAGGNSPLHF
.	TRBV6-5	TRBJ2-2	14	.	TGTGCCAGCAGTTCCCGCCGGGTTACCGGGGAGCTGTTTTTT	CASSSRRVTGELFF
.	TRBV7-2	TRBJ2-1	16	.	TGTGCCAGCAGCTTAGGGCCAGCGTGGTCCTACAATGAGCAGTTCTTC	CASSLGPAWSYNEQFF
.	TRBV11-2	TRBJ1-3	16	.	TGTGCCAGCAGCTCCGGTCTATCCCAGGCCGGAAACACCATATATTTT	CASSSGLSQAGNTIYF
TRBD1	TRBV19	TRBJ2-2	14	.	TGTGCCAGTAGGGCAGGGGGCAATACCGGGGAGCTGTTTTTT	CASRAGGNTGELFF
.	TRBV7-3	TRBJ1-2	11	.	TGTGCCAGCAGTCCAGGCTATGGCTACACCTTC	CASSPGYGYTF
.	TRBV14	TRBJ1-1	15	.	TGTGCCAGCAGCCCGTTCAGGGCGATGAACACTGAAGCTTTCTTT	CASSPFRAMNTEAFF
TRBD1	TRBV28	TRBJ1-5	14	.	TGTGCCAGCAGTTCTTACAGGGGAAATCAGCCCCAGCATTTT	CASSSYRGNQPQHF
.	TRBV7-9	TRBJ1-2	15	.	TGTGCCAGCAGCTCTACCTTGACAGGTTCCTATGGCTACACCTTC	CASSSTLTGSYGYTF
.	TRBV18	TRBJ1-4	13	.	TGTGCCAGCTCACCAATGAGGGCTGAAAAACTGTTTTTT	CASSPMRAEKLFF
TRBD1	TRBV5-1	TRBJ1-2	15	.	TGCGCCAGCAGCTTTGGGACAGGGGTTAACTATGGCTACACCTTC	CASSFGTGVNYGYTF
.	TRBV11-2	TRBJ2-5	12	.	TGTGCCAGCCAGGGGAGGGGAGAGACCCAGTACTTC	CASQGRGETQYF
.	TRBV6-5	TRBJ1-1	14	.	TGTGCCAGCAGTTACTGGGCAGTGAACACTGAAGCTTTCTTT	CASSYWAVNTEAFF
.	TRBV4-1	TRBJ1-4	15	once	TGCGCCAGCAGCCGAACACAGGCAACTAATGAAAAACTGTTTTTT	CASSRTQATNEKLFF
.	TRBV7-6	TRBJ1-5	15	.	TGTGCCAGCAGCTTAGGCCCAGGGGGCAATCAGCCCCAGCATTTT	CASSLGPGGNQPQHF
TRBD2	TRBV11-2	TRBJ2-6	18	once	TGTGCCAGCAGCTTAGGCAGACTAGCTAAGGCTGGGGCCAACGTCCTGACTTTC	CASSLGRLAKAGANVLTF
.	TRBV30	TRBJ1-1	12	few	TGTGCCTGGAGATGGGGGGACACTGAAGCTTTCTTT	CAWRWGDTEAFF
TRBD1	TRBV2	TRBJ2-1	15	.	TGTGCCAGCAGTGAATGGGGACAGGGTTTTTTTGAGCAGTTCTTC	CASSEWGQGFFEQFF
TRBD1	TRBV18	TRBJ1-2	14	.	TGTGCCAGCTCACGACAGGGGGCAATCGATGGCTACACCTTC	CASSRQGAIDGYTF
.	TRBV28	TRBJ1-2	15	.	TGTGCCAGCAAAATTAGGGGGAGTACAAACTATGGCTACACCTTC	CASKIRGSTNYGYTF
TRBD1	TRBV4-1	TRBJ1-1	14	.	TGCGCCAGCAGCCGGGGACAGGCGAACACTGAAGCTTTCTTT	CASSRGQANTEAFF
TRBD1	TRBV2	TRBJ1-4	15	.	TGTGCCAGCAGTGAGCAGGGGGCAACTAATGAAAAACTGTTTTTT	CASSEQGATNEKLFF
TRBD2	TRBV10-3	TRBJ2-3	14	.	TGTGCCACGCAGACTAGCGGGAGTTACGATACGCAGTATTTT	CATQTSGSYDTQYF
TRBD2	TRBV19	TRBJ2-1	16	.	TGTGCCAGTACCCGGCTGGGGGGGAGCTCCTACAATGAGCAGTTCTTC	CASTRLGGSSYNEQFF
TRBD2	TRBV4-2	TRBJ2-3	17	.	TGTGCCAGCAGCCAAGATCTAAGCGGGAGGGCCACAGATACGCAGTATTTT	CASSQDLSGRATDTQYF
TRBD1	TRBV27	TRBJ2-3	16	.	TGTGCCAGCAGTTTATGGGGATTTGACAGGGACGATACGCAGTATTTT	CASSLWGFDRDDTQYF
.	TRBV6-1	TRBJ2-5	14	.	TGTGCCAGCAGTGAAAATACAGGGCAAGAGACCCAGTACTTC	CASSENTGQETQYF
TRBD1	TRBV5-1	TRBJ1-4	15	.	TGCGCCAGCAGCCAGGGGACAGGCCCTAATGAAAAACTGTTTTTT	CASSQGTGPNEKLFF
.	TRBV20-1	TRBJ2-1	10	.	TGCAGTGGCGTGTACAATGAGCAGTTCTTC	CSGVYNEQFF
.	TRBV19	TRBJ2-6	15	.	TGTGCCAGTGATACAGGGTCTGGCGGGGCCAACGTCCTGACTTTC	CASDTGSGGANVLTF
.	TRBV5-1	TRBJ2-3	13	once	TGCGCCAGCAGCTCCCTGGGGGCGGATACGCAGTATTTT	CASSSLGADTQYF
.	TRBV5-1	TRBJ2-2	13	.	TGCGCCAGCAGCTCCAGGAACACCGGGGAGCTGTTTTTT	CASSSRNTGELFF
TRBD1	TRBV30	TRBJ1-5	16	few	TGTGCCTGGAGTGGAGGGGGCGCTTGGGGCAATCAGCCCCAGCATTTT	CAWSGGGAWGNQPQHF
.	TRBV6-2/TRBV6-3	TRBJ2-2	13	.	TGTGCCAGCAGTTACCGAGACACCGGGGAGCTGTTTTTT	CASSYRDTGELFF
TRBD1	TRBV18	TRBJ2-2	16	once	TGTGCCAGCTCACCGATTCGGGACAGTAACACCGGGGAGCTGTTTTTT	CASSPIRDSNTGELFF
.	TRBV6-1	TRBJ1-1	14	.	TGTGCCAGCAGTGAACAGGAGGGGATAACTGAAGCTTTCTTT	CASSEQEGITEAFF
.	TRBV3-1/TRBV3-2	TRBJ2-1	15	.	TGTGCCAGCAGCCAAGAGGGGACACCTTACAATGAGCAGTTCTTC	CASSQEGTPYNEQFF
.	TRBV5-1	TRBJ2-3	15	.	TGCGCCAGCAGCTTGGGAGGGACTAGCACAGATACGCAGTATTTT	CASSLGGTSTDTQYF
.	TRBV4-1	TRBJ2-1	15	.	TGCGCCAGCAGCCAAGACCTATCGGTATCGGATGAGCAGTTCTTC	CASSQDLSVSDEQFF
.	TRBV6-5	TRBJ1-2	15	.	TGTGCCAGCAGTTACTCCCGGCAGGCCTTCTATGGCTACACCTTC	CASSYSRQAFYGYTF
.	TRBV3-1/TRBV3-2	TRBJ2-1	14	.	TGTGCCAGCAGCCAAGGGCCCATGAACAATGAGCAGTTCTTC	CASSQGPMNNEQFF
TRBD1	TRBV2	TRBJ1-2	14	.	TGTGCCGTACTAGGGACAGGGGGATCCTATGGCTACACCTTC	CAVLGTGGSYGYTF
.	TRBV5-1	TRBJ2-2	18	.	TGCGCCAGCAGCTTGGAGAGTGGGGGGACTGCGAACACCGGGGAGCTGTTTTTT	CASSLESGGTANTGELFF
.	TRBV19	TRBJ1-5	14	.	TGTGCCAGTATTCTTTTGGGTTCGGGGCAGCCCCAGCATTTT	CASILLGSGQPQHF
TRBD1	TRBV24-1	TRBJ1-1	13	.	TGTGCCACTAGACAGGGATCGAACACTGAAGCTTTCTTT	CATRQGSNTEAFF
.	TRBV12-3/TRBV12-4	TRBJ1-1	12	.	TGTGCCAGCAGTTTAATAGGGAGGTTGGCTTTCTTT	CASSLIGRLAFF
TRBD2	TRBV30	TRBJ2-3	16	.	TGTGCCTGGAGTGGACTAGCGGGGACGAGGGGGGATACGCAGTATTTT	CAWSGLAGTRGDTQYF